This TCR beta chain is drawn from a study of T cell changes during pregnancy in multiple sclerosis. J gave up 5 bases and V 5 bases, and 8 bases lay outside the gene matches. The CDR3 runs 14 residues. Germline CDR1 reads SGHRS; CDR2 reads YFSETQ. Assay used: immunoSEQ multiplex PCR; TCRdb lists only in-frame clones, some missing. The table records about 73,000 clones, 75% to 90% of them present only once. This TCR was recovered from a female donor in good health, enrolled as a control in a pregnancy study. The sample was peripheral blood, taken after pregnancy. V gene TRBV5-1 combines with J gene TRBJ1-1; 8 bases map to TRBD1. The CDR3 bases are TGCGCCAGCAGTCCAGGGGGCATTGAGACTGAAGCTTTCTTT. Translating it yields CASSPGGIETEAFF.